Listed below are T cell receptor beta chains from one sample, sequenced in a study of blood T cells in healthy people across ages. TCRdb called the 5' RACE reads again in MiXCR, with one record for every CDR3 protein. The sample carries approximately 810,000 distinct CDR3 sequences, more than 25% recorded once. Sequencing input: blood. The receptors come from a woman aged 80 or older in good health. CDR3s include the opening cysteine and the closing phenylalanine or tryptophan.

>TRBJ2-2|TRBV5-1
CASSLAPSGNTGELFF
>TRBJ1-3|TRBV12-3/TRBV12-4
CASSLGGGHTIYF
>TRBJ2-1|TRBV24-1
CATSDRALREGSNEQFF
>TRBJ2-7|TRBV6-2/TRBV6-3
CASSYSSGHPYEQYF
>TRBJ1-5|TRBV6-2/TRBV6-3
CASSSSGGLNQPQHF
>TRBJ2-7|TRBV3-1
CASSSCPDGYEQYF
>TRBJ2-1|TRBV29-1
CSSGGGRGNNEQFF
>TRBJ2-5|TRBV5-1
CASSFGGQNQETQYF
>TRBJ1-4|TRBV5-1
CAGSPGPNGNEKLFF
>TRBJ2-5|TRBV29-1
CSAAGVSREQYF
>TRBJ1-2|TRBV7-2
CASSLGPGEGRANGYTF
>.|TRBV13
CTSSFRTQETQYF
>TRBJ2-5|TRBV9
CASSVEPSRGPTPETQYF
>TRBJ1-5|TRBV20-1
CSASLGPRDQPQHF
>TRBJ1-2|TRBV7-2
CASSRDSGPEGYTF
>TRBJ1-6|TRBV27
CASSDLDHRTRSSPLHF
>TRBJ2-3|TRBV12-3/TRBV12-4
CASSLRFWGWGTSGVATDTQYF
>TRBJ1-5|TRBV18
CASSPPGTVDQPQHF
>TRBJ2-7|TRBV20-1
CSARDGTEQYF
>TRBJ1-2|TRBV3-1
CASSFVQAGGYTF
>TRBJ2-5|TRBV15
CATSLAGGLQETQYF
>TRBJ2-1|TRBV13
CASSSSSNRQGRSYNEQFF
>TRBJ2-1|TRBV28
CASSGTGGLNEQFF
>TRBJ2-7|TRBV28
CASGYRVPYEQYF
>TRBJ2-5|TRBV10-2
CASSSLALETQYF
>TRBJ2-1|TRBV5-1
CASSTGQALSYNEQFF
>TRBJ1-2|TRBV7-9
CASSLPTDRGQTNYGYTF
>TRBJ2-1|TRBV6-2/TRBV6-3
CASTGAKEQFF
>TRBJ1-5|TRBV7-8
CASSRGANPNSNQPQHF
>TRBJ2-2|TRBV11-2
CASSFQGLAGELFF
>TRBJ1-2|TRBV12-3/TRBV12-4
CASRRDNLNYGYTF
>TRBJ2-6|TRBV12-3/TRBV12-4
CASSNGLALNVLTF
>TRBJ2-5|TRBV7-2
CASSRTSGGGQETQYF
>TRBJ1-2|TRBV20-1
CSARTLGGARGYTF
>TRBJ2-1|TRBV29-1
CSVLEAGYSYNEQFF
>TRBJ1-2|TRBV4-1
CASSQFEGQNYGYIF
>TRBJ2-3|TRBV7-9
CASSGADMQYF
>TRBJ2-3|TRBV18
CASSPLKIQRGLTDTQYF
>TRBJ2-3|TRBV27
CASSKGTSGSTQYF
>TRBJ2-5|TRBV20-1
CSAGTPRETQYF
>TRBJ1-1|TRBV6-5
CASSRGHHTEAFF
>TRBJ2-5|TRBV7-2
CASSSPSSETKYF
>TRBJ1-1|TRBV20-1
CSARDLQGGTEAFF
>TRBJ2-2|TRBV19
CASSVTGRTGELFF
>TRBJ2-1|TRBV20-1
CSARGPPNEQFF
>TRBJ2-1|TRBV12-5
CASGLVVAGGPHEQFF
>TRBJ2-1|TRBV6-5
CASTTSRDYYNEQFF
>TRBJ2-6|TRBV3-1
CASQHSSGANVLTF
>TRBJ2-7|TRBV27
CASRLPEGDSEQYF
>TRBJ1-5|TRBV7-8
CASSLGGQPQPQHF